The next 7 T cell receptor beta chains were all read from a single sample in a study of T-cell reconstitution after alpha-beta-depleted transplantation in children. TCRbeta library construction was performed incorporating unique molecular identifiers. MiXCR, run by TCRdb on the PCR reads, gives a single entry per CDR3 protein. This table has nearly 400,000 distinct CDR3 sequences, roughly 21% appearing once. The input for sequencing was PBMCs from the stem cell graft donor, taken from the stem cell graft. These receptors all stem from a human donor who donated a stem cell graft to a child with acute myeloid leukemia.

This sequence joins TRBV20-1 and TRBJ1-1, with a weak D call TRBD1 (6 bases). This CDR3 contains 13 residues. Trimming pared 4 bases from V and 5 bases from J, leaving 14 bases between. Germline V gives CDR1 DFQATT, CDR2 SNEGSKA (reference sequence). CDR3 coding DNA: TGCAGTGCTATGAGGGTGGGACAAACTGAAGCTTTCTTT. This encodes CSAMRVGQTEAFF.

This sequence joins TRBV6-5 and TRBJ2-7; 7 nucleotides match TRBD2. Germline trimming cut 1 base from V and 7 bases from J; bases unmatched to any gene: 10. CDR1 and CDR2 (germline): MNHEY, SVGAGI. The CDR3 consists of 15 residues. CDR3 coding DNA: TGTGCCAGCAGTTACTGGGCTAGCGGTCCCTGGGAGCAGTACTTC. Protein sequence: CASSYWASGPWEQYF.

The chain recombines TRBV28 with TRBJ2-5; a possible D gene is TRBD1 (5 bases). The V gene's germline CDR1 is MDHEN and CDR2 SYDVKM. The CDR3 sequence is 15 residues long. Trimming left V 3 bases short and J 5 bases short, with 16 bases between. CDR3 sequence (DNA): TGTGCCAGCAGTTTCCAGGGTCGGGTTAGGGAGACCCAGTACTTC. Protein: CASSFQGRVRETQYF. Complete variable domain (other parts from reference TRBV28 and TRBJ2-5): DVKVTQSSRYLVKRTGEKVFLECVQDMDHENMFWYRQDPGLGLRLIYFSYDVKMKEKGDIPEGYSVSREKKERFSLILESASTNQTSMYLCASSFQGRVRETQYFGPGTRLLVL.

Note on this clonotype: A single base separates this from a much larger clone, so it may be a read error. The chain recombines TRBV20-1 with TRBJ2-7; 9 bases agree with TRBD1. Germline CDR1 is DFQATT and CDR2 is SNEGSKA (reference sequence). This CDR3 contains 15 residues. CDR3 bases: TGCTGTGCTAGTTTCGGACAGGGGATCTCCTACGAGCAGTACTTC. It codes for CCASFGQGISYEQYF.

This clonotype showed up just a few times. The genes are TRBV15 and TRBJ2-6; D tentatively reads TRBD1 or TRBD2 (6 bases each). The CDR3 covers 18 residues. Germline V lookup: CDR1 LNHNV, CDR2 YYDKDF (reference sequence). V was clipped by 0 bases and J by 0 bases, with 12 bases between them. The CDR3, as DNA: TGTGCCACCAGCAGAGATCGGGGGCGGATCTCTGGGGCCAACGTCCTGACTTTC. Translated: CATSRDRGRISGANVLTF.

This clonotype has just a few counts. The chain is built from TRBV6-5 and TRBJ2-7, with 11 bases matching TRBD2. The CDR3 totals 15 residues. Per germline, CDR1 MNHEY and CDR2 SVGAGI. J lost 6 bases, V lost 4 bases, and 8 bases had no gene match. CDR3 nucleotides: TGTGCCAGCAGTTCCCATAGCGGGAGGGCAGTCGAGCAGTACTTC. Its protein is CASSSHSGRAVEQYF.

This clonotype was observed a handful of times. This chain links TRBV7-9 with TRBJ2-1; D may be TRBD2 (6 bases). V was trimmed by 2 bases and J by 6 bases, leaving 14 bases between them. Germline assignment: CDR1 SEHNR and CDR2 FQNEAQ (reference sequence). CDR3 length equals 15 residues. CDR3 protein: CASSLRNGSRNEQFF. In DNA, the CDR3 is TGTGCCAGCAGCTTAAGGAACGGGAGCCGCAATGAGCAGTTCTTC.